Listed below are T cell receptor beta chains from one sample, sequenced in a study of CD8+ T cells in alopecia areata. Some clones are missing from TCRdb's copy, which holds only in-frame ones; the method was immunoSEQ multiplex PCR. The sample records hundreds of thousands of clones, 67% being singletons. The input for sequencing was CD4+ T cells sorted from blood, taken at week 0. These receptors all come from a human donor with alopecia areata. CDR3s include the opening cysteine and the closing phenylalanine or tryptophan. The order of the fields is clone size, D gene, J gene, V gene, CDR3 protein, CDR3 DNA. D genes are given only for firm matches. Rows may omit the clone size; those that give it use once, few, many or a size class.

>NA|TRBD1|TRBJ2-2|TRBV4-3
CASSHDRVIGELFF
TGCGCCAGCAGCCACGACAGGGTGATCGGGGAGCTGTTTTTT
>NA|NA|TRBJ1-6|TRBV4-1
CASSQDWSSYNSPLHF
TGCGCCAGCAGCCAAGACTGGAGCTCCTATAATTCACCCCTCCACTTT
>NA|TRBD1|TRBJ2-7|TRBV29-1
CSVGDSTGLTYEQYF
TGCAGCGTTGGCGATTCGACAGGGTTAACCTACGAGCAGTACTTC
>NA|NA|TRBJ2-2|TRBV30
CAWSVQGTGELFF
TGTGCCTGGAGCGTCCAGGGGACCGGGGAGCTGTTTTTT
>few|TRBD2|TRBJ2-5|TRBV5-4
CASSRGLAGGTEETQYF
TGTGCCAGCAGCCGGGGACTAGCGGGGGGGACTGAAGAGACCCAGTACTTC
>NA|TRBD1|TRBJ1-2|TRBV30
CAWTPGQAYYGYTF
TGTGCCTGGACCCCCGGACAGGCTTACTATGGCTACACCTTC
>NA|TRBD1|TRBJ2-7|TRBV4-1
CASSLREIRQGSYEQYF
TGCGCCAGCAGCCTAAGGGAGATCCGACAGGGGTCCTACGAGCAGTACTTC
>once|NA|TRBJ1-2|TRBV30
CAWSGSAYGYTF
TGTGCCTGGAGTGGCAGCGCCTATGGCTACACCTTC
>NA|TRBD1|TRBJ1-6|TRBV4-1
CASSHGQGNQNSPLHF
TGCGCCAGCAGCCACGGACAGGGAAATCAAAATTCACCCCTCCACTTT
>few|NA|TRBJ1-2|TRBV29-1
CSVRRPPYGYTF
TGCAGCGTACGCCGACCACCCTATGGCTACACCTTC
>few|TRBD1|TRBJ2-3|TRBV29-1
CSVGWDRGRDTQYF
TGCAGCGTTGGTTGGGACAGGGGGCGAGATACGCAGTATTTT
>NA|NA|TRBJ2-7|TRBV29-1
CSVGGTAYEQYF
TGCAGCGTTGGGGGGACGGCCTACGAGCAGTACTTC
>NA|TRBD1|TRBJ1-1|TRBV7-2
CASSLSGQAIREAFF
TGTGCCAGCAGCCTATCGGGACAGGCAATACGTGAAGCTTTCTTT
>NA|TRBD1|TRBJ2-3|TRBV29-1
CSVEEQGDTQYF
TGCAGCGTTGAAGAACAGGGGGATACGCAGTATTTT
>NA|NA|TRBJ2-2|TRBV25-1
CASSEGGELFF
TGTGCCAGCAGTGAGGGCGGGGAGCTGTTTTTT
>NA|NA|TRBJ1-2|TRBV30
CAWSVGLWGYTF
TGTGCCTGGAGTGTAGGACTGTGGGGCTACACCTTC
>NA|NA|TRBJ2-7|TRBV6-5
CASTKDRSPSYEQYF
TGTGCCAGCACAAAAGACAGGTCCCCCTCCTACGAGCAGTACTTC